This T cell receptor (beta chain) appears in the sequencing data of a study of neoadjuvant anti-PD-1 for oral cavity cancer. Concerning this clone itself: Its antigen remains unknown.

Time point denoted: after neoadjuvant nivolumab, at surgical resection. Study results and limitations: Higher pretreatment Treg/Th17 ratios tracked higher pretreatment blood clonality.

Repertoires were generated with immunoSEQ multiplex PCR, while TCRdb's copy carries only in-frame clones and drops some. The sample includes approximately 43,000 clones, about three quarters seen only once; the top ten take around 5.1%. Trimming left V 0 bases short and J 5 bases short, with 11 bases between. The V gene's germline CDR1 is SQVTM and CDR2 ANQGSEA. The CDR3 loop spans 14 amino acids. The TCR sequence derives from a person aged 35-79 years with oral cavity squamous cell carcinoma. This chain connects TRBV29-1 to TRBJ2-1; D might be TRBD1 or TRBD2, each matching 6 bases. This specimen consisted of PBMCs, obtained after nivolumab (anti-PD-1) treatment. CDR3: CSVEERDTNNEQFF. The CDR3 DNA follows: TGCAGCGTTGAAGAGCGGGACACAAACAATGAGCAGTTCTTC.